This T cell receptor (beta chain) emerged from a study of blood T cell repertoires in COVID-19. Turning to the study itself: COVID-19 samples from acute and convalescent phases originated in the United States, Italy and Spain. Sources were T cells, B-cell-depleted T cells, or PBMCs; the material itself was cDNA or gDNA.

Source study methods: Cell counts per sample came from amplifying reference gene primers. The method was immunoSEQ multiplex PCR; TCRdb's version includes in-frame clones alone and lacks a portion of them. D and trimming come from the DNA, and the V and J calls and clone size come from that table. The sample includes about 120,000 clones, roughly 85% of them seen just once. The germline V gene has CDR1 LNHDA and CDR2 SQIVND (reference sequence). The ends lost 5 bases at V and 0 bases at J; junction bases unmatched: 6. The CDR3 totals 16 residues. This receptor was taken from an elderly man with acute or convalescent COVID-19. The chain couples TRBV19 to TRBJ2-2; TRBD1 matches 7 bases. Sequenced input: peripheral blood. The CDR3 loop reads CASSDSGTANTGELFF. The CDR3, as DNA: TGTGCCAGTAGTGATTCCGGGACAGCGAACACCGGGGAGCTGTTTTTT.